This T cell receptor beta chain was observed in a study of blood T cell repertoires in COVID-19. Study summary: Italy, Spain and the United States were the sources of the convalescent and acute COVID-19 samples. T cells, B-cell-depleted T cells, or PBMCs supplied cDNA or gDNA.

CDR1 and CDR2 from the germline V gene are SGHTA and FQGTGA. This CDR3 comprises 11 residues. V was trimmed by 1 base and J by 10 bases, leaving 5 bases between them. This study enrolled people aged 18 to 89 from 24 US geographic areas. Participants were placed into cohorts based on the clinical history they reported. Sequenced by immunoSEQ multiplex PCR; TCRdb stores in-frame clones only, minus some. Among 190,000 or so clones listed, about 90% were seen once. The sequence derives from a woman under 40 who had recovered from COVID-19. Sequenced input: PBMCs or T cells enriched from blood (not recorded which). The chain carries TRBV7-3 and TRBJ2-1; D call uncertain. CDR3 coding DNA: TGTGCCAGCAGCTTAAGTGGCGAGCAGTTCTTC. Its protein product is CASSLSGEQFF.